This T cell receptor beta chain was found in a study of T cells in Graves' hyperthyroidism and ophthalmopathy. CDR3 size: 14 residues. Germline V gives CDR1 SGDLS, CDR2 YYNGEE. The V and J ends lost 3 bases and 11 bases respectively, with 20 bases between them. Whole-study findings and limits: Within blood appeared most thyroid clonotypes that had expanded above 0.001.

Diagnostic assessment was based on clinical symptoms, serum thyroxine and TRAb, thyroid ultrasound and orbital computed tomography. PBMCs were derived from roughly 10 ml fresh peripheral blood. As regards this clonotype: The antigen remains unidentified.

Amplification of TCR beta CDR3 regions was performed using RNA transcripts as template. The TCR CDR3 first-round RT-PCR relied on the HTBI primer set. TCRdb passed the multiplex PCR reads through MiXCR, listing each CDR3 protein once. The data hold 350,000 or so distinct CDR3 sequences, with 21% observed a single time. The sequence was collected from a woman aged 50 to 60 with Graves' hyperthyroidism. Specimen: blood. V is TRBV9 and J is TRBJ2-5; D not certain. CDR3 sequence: CASSGAFDPNRQYF. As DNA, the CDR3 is TGTGCCAGCAGCGGTGCTTTCGACCCGAATAGACAGTACTTC.